The clone carrying this TCR beta chain was seen ten or more times. The antigen remains undetermined. TCRdb ran MiXCR on the 5' RACE reads and lists one entry per CDR3 protein. The sample contains about 240,000 distinct CDR3 sequences, approximately 10% of which appear only once. This record belongs to a study of identical twins. Overall study findings and caveats: Cord blood beta clonotypes present at high abundance carried fewer insertions; no such pattern appeared in memory repertoires. Diverse VJ usage suggested most zero-insertion clonotypes were not invariant T cells.

Looked up from germline, CDR1 is SGHDT and CDR2 is YYEEEE. The V end was cut by 4 bases, the J end by 0 bases, with 11 bases between. The CDR3 is 16 amino acids. Input material: memory T cells sorted from blood. J is TRBJ2-6 and V is TRBV5-6; D is unresolved. The receptor was isolated from a man aged 45-65 years in good health. DNA of the CDR3: TGTGCCAGCAGCCCGCTGAGATACTCTGGGGCCAACGTCCTGACTTTC. It codes for CASSPLRYSGANVLTF.